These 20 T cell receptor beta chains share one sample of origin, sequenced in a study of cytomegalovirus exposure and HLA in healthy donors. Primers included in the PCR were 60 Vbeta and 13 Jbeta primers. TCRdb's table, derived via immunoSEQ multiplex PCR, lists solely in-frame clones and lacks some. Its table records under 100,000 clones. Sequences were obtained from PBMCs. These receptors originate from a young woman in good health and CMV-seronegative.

The CDR3 DNA reads TGCGCCAGTACTATGGACAGGGCTGACACTGAAGCTTTCTTT. Translating gives CASTMDRADTEAFF. The gene calls are TRBV5-1 and TRBJ1-1; 8 bases align to TRBD1. The V and J ends lost 8 bases and 3 bases, in that order; junction bases with no gene match: 9. Germline values: CDR1 SGHRS, CDR2 YFSETQ. The CDR3 is 14 amino acids.

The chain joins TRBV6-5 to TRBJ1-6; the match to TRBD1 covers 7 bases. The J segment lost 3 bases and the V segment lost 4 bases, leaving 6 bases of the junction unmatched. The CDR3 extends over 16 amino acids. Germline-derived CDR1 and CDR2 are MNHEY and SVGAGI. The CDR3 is CASSSDRALYNSPLHF. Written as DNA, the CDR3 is TGTGCCAGCAGTTCCGACAGGGCCCTCTATAATTCACCCCTCCACTTT.

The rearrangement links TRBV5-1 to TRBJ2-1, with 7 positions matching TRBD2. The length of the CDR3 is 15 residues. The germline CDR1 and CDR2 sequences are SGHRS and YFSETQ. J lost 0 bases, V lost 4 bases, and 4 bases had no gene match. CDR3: CASSIERGSYNEQFF. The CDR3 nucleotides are TGCGCCAGCAGCATTGAGCGGGGCTCCTACAATGAGCAGTTCTTC.

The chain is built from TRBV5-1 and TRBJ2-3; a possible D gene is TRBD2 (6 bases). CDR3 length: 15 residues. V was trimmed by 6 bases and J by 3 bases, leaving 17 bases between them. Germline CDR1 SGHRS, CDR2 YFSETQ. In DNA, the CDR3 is TGCGCCAGCAACCCCGGAGGGGTCGGGACAGATACGCAGTATTTT. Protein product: CASNPGGVGTDTQYF.

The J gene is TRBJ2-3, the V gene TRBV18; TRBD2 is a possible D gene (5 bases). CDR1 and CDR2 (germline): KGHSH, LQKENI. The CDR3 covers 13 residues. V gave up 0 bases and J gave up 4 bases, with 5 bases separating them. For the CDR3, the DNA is TGTGCCAGCTCACCACCGGGAGCAGATACGCAGTATTTT. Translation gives CASSPPGADTQYF.

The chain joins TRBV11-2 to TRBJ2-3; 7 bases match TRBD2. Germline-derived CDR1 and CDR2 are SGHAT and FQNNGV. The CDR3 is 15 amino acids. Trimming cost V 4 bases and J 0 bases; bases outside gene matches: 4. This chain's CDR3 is CASSSGGTSTDTQYF. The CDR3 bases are TGTGCCAGCAGCTCCGGGGGGACTAGCACAGATACGCAGTATTTT.

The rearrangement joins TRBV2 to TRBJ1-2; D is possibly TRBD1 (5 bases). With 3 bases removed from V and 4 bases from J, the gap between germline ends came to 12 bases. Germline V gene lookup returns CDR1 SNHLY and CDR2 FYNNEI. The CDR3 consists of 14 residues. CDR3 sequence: CASSEGLHSYGYTF. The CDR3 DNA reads TGTGCCAGCAGTGAGGGACTGCATAGCTATGGCTACACCTTC.

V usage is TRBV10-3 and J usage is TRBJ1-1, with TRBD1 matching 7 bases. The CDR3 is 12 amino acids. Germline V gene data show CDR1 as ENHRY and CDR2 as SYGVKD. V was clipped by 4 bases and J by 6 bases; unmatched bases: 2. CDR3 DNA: TGTGCCATCAGTGCAGGGGGACCTGAAGCTTTCTTT. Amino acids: CAISAGGPEAFF.

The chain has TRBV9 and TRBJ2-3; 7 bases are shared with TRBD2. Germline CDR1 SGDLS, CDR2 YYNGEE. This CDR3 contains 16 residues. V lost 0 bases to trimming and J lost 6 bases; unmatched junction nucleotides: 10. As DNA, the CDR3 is TGTGCCAGCAGCGTAGAGTCCCTGGCGGGAGCCGATACGCAGTATTTT. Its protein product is CASSVESLAGADTQYF.

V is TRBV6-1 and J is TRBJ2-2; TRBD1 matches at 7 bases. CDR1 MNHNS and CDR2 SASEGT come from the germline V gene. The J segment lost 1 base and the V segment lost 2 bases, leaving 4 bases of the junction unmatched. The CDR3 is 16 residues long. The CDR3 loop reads CASSEQGGRNTGELFF. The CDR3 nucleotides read TGTGCCAGCAGTGAACAAGGGGGCAGGAACACCGGGGAGCTGTTTTTT.

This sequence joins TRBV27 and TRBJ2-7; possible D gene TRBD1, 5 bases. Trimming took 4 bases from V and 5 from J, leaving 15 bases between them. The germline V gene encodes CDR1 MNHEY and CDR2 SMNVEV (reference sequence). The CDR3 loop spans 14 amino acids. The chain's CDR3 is CASSYDSLKDEQYF. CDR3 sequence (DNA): TGTGCCAGCAGTTATGACAGTTTAAAGGACGAGCAGTACTTC.

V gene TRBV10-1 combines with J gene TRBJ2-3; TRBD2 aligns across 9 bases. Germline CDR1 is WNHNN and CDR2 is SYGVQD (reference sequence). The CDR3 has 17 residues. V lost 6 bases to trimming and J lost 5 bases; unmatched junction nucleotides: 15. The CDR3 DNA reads TGCGCCAGCAGGACCGGACTAGCGAAAAGACCACAAGATACGCAGTATTTT. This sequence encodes CASRTGLAKRPQDTQYF.

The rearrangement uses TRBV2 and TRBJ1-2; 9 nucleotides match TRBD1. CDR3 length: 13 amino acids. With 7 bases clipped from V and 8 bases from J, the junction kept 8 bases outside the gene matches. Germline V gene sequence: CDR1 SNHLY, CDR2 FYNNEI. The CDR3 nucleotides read TGTGCCAGCAACTTGGACAGGGGAGGCGGCTACACCTTC. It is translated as CASNLDRGGGYTF.

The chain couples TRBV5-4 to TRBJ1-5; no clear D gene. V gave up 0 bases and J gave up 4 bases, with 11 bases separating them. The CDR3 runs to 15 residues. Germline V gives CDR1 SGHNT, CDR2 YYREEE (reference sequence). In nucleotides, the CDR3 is TGTGCCAGCAGCTTGGACGGGTTCCATAATCAGCCCCAGCATTTT. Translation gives CASSLDGFHNQPQHF. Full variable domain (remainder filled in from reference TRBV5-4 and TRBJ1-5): ETGVTQSPTHLIKTRGQQVTLRCSSQSGHNTVSWYQQALGQGPQFIFQYYREEENGRGNFPPRFSGLQFPNYSSELNVNALELDDSALYLCASSLDGFHNQPQHFGDGTRLSIL.

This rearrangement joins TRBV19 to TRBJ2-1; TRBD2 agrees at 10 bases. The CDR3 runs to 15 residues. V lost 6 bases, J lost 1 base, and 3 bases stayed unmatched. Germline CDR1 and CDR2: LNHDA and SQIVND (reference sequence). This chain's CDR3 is CASSLAGASYNEQFF. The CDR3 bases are TGTGCCAGTAGCCTAGCGGGAGCGTCCTACAATGAGCAGTTCTTC.

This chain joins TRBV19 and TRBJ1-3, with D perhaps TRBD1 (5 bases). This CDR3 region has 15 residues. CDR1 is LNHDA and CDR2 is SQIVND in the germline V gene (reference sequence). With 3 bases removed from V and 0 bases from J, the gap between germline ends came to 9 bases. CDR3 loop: CASSITGPSGNTIYF. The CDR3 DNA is TGTGCCAGTAGTATCACAGGTCCCTCTGGAAACACCATATATTTT.

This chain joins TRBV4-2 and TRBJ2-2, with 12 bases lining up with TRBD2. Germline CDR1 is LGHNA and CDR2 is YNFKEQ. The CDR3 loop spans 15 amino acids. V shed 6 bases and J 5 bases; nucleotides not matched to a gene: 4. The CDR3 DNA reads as TGTGCCAGCAGATCTAGCGGGGGGGCGACCGGGGAGCTGTTTTTT. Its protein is CASRSSGGATGELFF.

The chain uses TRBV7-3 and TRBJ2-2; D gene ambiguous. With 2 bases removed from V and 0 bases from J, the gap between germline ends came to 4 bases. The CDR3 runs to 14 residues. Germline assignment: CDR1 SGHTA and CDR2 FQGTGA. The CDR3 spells CASSLPANTGELFF. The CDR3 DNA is TGTGCCAGCAGCTTACCTGCGAACACCGGGGAGCTGTTTTTT.

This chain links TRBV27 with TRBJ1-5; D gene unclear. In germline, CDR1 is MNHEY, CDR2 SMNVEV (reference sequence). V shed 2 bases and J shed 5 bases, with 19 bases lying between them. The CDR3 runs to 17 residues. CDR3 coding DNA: TGTGCCAGCAGTTTAAAGGTGGGGTCGAGGGTTGATCAGCCCCAGCATTTT. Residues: CASSLKVGSRVDQPQHF.

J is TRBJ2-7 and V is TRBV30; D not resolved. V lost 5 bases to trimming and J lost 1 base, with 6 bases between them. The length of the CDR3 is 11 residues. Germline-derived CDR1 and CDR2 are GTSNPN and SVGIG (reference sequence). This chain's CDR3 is CAWGISYEQYF. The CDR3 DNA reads TGTGCCTGGGGCATATCCTACGAGCAGTACTTC.